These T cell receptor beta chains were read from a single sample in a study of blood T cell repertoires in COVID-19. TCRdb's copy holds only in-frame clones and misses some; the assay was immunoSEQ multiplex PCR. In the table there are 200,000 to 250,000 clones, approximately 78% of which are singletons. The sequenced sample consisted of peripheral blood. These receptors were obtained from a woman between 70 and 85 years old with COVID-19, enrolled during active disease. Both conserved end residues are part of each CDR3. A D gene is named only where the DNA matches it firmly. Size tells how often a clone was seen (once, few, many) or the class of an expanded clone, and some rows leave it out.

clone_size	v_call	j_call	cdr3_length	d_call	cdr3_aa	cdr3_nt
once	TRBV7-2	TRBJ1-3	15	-	CASSQAQGSGNTIYF	TGTGCCAGCAGCCAGGCACAGGGTAGTGGAAACACCATATATTTT
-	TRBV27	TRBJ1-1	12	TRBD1	CASSPSTGWAFF	TGTGCCAGCAGTCCGTCGACAGGGTGGGCTTTCTTT
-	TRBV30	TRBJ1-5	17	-	CAWSAGRDGGSNQPQHF	TGTGCCTGGAGTGCCGGCCGAGATGGGGGGAGCAATCAGCCCCAGCATTTT
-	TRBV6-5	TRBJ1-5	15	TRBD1	CASRRQGGGNQPQHF	TGTGCCAGCAGAAGACAGGGAGGAGGGAATCAGCCCCAGCATTTT
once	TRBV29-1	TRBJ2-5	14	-	CSVEGQAVGETQYF	TGCAGCGTTGAGGGACAAGCCGTGGGGGAGACCCAGTACTTC
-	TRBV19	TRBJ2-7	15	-	CASSKKRVNSYEQYF	TGTGCCAGTAGTAAAAAAAGAGTCAACTCCTACGAGCAGTACTTC
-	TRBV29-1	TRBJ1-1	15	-	CSVEGLAVKNTEAFF	TGCAGCGTTGAAGGGCTCGCAGTGAAGAACACTGAAGCTTTCTTT
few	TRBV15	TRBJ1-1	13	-	CATSRGADTEAFF	TGTGCCACCAGCAGAGGGGCCGACACTGAAGCTTTCTTT
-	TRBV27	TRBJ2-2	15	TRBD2	CASRPTSGRAWELFF	TGTGCCAGCAGACCCACTAGCGGGAGGGCCTGGGAGCTGTTTTTT
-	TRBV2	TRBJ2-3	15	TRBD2	CASNRLAGGTDTQYF	TGTGCCAGCAATCGACTAGCGGGAGGGACAGATACGCAGTATTTT
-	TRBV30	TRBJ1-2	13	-	CAWSDSSNYGYTF	TGTGCCTGGAGTGACAGCTCTAACTATGGCTACACCTTC
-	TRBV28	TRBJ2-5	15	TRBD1	CASSAGTVLGETQYF	TGTGCCAGCAGCGCCGGGACAGTTCTAGGAGAGACCCAGTACTTC
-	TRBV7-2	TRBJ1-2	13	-	CASSPVSNYGYTF	TGTGCCAGCAGCCCCGTTTCTAACTATGGCTACACCTTC
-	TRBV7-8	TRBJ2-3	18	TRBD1	CASSFRVWDSRSLGTQYF	TGTGCCAGCAGCTTTCGGGTATGGGACAGTAGGTCCTTAGGTACGCAGTATTTT
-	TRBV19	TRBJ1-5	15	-	CATSLEGINNQPQHF	TGTGCCACCTCATTGGAGGGGATAAACAATCAGCCCCAGCATTTT
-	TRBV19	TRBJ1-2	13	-	CATSRGRASGYTF	TGTGCCACCTCAAGGGGCAGGGCGAGTGGCTACACCTTC
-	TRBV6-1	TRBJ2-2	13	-	CASSETRTGELFF	TGTGCCAGCAGTGAAACTAGAACCGGGGAGCTGTTTTTT
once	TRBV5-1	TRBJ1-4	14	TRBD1	CASSLGQGNEKLFF	TGCGCCAGCAGCCTGGGACAGGGGAATGAAAAACTGTTTTTT
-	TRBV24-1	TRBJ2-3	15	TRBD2	CATSDLTSAADTQYF	TGTGCCACCAGTGATTTGACTAGCGCCGCAGATACGCAGTATTTT
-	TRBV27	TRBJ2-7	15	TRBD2	CASSIERGPGSEQYF	TGTGCCAGCAGTATTGAGCGGGGTCCAGGGAGCGAGCAGTACTTC
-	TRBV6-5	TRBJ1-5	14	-	CASSYRGGNQPQHF	TGTGCCAGCAGTTACAGGGGGGGGAATCAGCCCCAGCATTTT
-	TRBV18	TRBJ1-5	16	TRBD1	CASSRMDRANNQPQHF	TGTGCCAGCTCCCGGATGGACAGGGCAAACAATCAGCCCCAGCATTTT
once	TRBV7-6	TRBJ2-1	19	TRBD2	CASSQAVAGGQLGYNEQFF	TGTGCCAGCAGCCAGGCGGTAGCGGGAGGGCAGTTGGGTTACAATGAGCAGTTCTTC
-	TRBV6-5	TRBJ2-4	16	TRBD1	CASSYSQGARKNIQYF	TGTGCCAGCAGTTACTCCCAGGGGGCGAGGAAAAACATTCAGTACTTC
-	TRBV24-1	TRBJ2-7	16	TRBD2	CATSDGLAGDTHEQYF	TGTGCCACCAGTGATGGGCTAGCGGGAGACACCCACGAGCAGTACTTC
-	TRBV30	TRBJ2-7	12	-	CAWRQGRYEQYF	TGTGCCTGGAGGCAGGGAAGATACGAGCAGTACTTC
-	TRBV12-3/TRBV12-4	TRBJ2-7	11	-	CASSSIVEQYF	TGTGCCAGCAGTTCAATAGTCGAGCAGTACTTC
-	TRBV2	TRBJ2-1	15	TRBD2	CASSELLADYNEQFF	TGTGCCAGCAGTGAGTTGCTAGCGGACTACAATGAGCAGTTCTTC
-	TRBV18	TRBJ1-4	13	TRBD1	CASSPGQGEKLFF	TGTGCCAGCTCACCCGGACAGGGTGAAAAACTGTTTTTT
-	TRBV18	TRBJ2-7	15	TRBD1	CASSPTQGSAGEQYF	TGTGCCAGCTCACCGACACAGGGGAGTGCGGGCGAGCAGTACTTC
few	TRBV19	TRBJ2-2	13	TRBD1	CASDRGPNGELFF	TGTGCCAGTGACAGGGGGCCTAACGGGGAGCTGTTTTTT
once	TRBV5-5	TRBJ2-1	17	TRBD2	CASRKGLLAGGPNEQFF	TGTGCCAGCAGGAAGGGATTACTAGCGGGAGGTCCCAATGAGCAGTTCTTC
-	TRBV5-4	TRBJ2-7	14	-	CATTTGGNSYEQYF	TGTGCCACCACGACGGGCGGGAACTCCTACGAGCAGTACTTC
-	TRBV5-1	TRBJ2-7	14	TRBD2	CASSRTAGANEQYF	TGCGCCAGCAGCCGTACGGCGGGAGCTAACGAGCAGTACTTC
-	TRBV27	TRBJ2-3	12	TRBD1	CASSQDRGDKYF	TGTGCCAGCAGCCAAGACAGGGGGGATAAGTATTTT
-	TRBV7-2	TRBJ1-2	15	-	CASSLGNTEAYGYTF	TGTGCCAGCAGCTTAGGGAACACAGAAGCCTATGGCTACACCTTC
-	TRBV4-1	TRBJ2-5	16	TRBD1	CASSQVGTGGSETQYF	TGCGCCAGCAGCCAAGTAGGGACAGGGGGCTCAGAGACCCAGTACTTC
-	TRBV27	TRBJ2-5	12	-	CASSTPGETQYF	TGTGCCAGCAGTACACCGGGGGAGACCCAGTACTTC
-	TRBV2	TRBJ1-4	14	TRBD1	CASSPGTGNEKLFF	TGTGCCAGCAGCCCCGGGACAGGGAACGAAAAACTGTTTTTT
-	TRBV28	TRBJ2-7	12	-	CASSLRLGEQYF	TGTGCCAGCAGTCTTCGACTAGGCGAGCAGTACTTC
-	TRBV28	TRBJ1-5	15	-	CASIIQENSNQPQHF	TGTGCCAGCATCATACAAGAAAATAGCAATCAGCCCCAGCATTTT
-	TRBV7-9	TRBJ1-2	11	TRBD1	CASSPGTGKDF	TGTGCCAGCAGCCCGGGGACAGGGAAAGACTTC